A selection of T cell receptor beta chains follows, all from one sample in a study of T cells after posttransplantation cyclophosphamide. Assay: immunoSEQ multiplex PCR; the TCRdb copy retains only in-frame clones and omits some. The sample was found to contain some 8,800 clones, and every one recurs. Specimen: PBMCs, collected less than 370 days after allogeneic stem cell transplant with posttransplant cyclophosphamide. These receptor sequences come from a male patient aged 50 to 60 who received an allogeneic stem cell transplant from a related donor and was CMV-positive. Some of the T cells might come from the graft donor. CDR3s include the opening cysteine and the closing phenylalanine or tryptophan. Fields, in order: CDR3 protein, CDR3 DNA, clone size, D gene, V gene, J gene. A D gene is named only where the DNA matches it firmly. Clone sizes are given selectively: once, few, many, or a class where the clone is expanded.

CDR3aa: CASSLTRTGTGNNQPQHF
CDR3nt: TGTGCCAGCAGCCTGACCCGCACTGGGACAGGGAACAATCAGCCCCAGCATTTT
abundance: many
d_gene: TRBD1
v_gene: TRBV7-8
j_gene: TRBJ1-5

CDR3aa: CASSSWGTSIDTGELFF
CDR3nt: TGCGCCAGCAGCTCATGGGGGACTAGCATAGACACCGGGGAGCTGTTTTTT
abundance: many
d_gene: TRBD2
v_gene: TRBV5-1
j_gene: TRBJ2-2

CDR3aa: CASSFPRAGQGGTEAFF
CDR3nt: TGCGCCAGCAGCTTTCCTCGGGCCGGACAGGGGGGCACTGAAGCTTTCTTT
abundance: many
d_gene: TRBD1
v_gene: TRBV5-1
j_gene: TRBJ1-1

CDR3aa: CASSRGLADLVSEFF
CDR3nt: TGTGCCAGCTCACGGGGACTAGCGGACCTCGTTTCGGAGTTCTTC
abundance: many
d_gene: TRBD2
v_gene: TRBV18
j_gene: TRBJ2-1

CDR3aa: CASSLQQGYYGYTF
CDR3nt: TGTGCCAGCAGCTTACAACAGGGGTACTATGGCTACACCTTC
abundance: many
d_gene: TRBD1
v_gene: TRBV7-8
j_gene: TRBJ1-2

CDR3aa: CASSGTGARSYNEQFF
CDR3nt: TGTGCCAGCAGCGGCACAGGGGCGAGGTCCTACAATGAGCAGTTCTTC
abundance: many
d_gene: TRBD1
v_gene: TRBV7-9
j_gene: TRBJ2-1

CDR3aa: CASTSDRDMNTEAFF
CDR3nt: TGTGCCAGTACCTCGGACAGGGACATGAACACTGAAGCTTTCTTT
abundance: many
d_gene: TRBD1
v_gene: TRBV19
j_gene: TRBJ1-1

CDR3aa: CASSVTSGRALEQFF
CDR3nt: TGTGCCAGCAGCGTTACTAGCGGGAGGGCCTTAGAGCAGTTCTTC
abundance: many
d_gene: TRBD2
v_gene: TRBV2
j_gene: TRBJ2-1

CDR3aa: CASTGTPINYGYTF
CDR3nt: TGTGCCAGCACAGGGACACCTATCAACTATGGCTACACCTTC
abundance: many
d_gene: NA
v_gene: TRBV19
j_gene: TRBJ1-2

CDR3aa: CASSLGPGGSSYEQYF
CDR3nt: TGTGCCAGCAGCTTAGGCCCCGGGGGGAGCTCCTACGAGCAGTACTTC
abundance: many
d_gene: TRBD2
v_gene: TRBV13
j_gene: TRBJ2-7

CDR3aa: CASSPRTGGDEQYF
CDR3nt: TGTGCCAGCAGCCCAAGGACAGGGGGGGACGAGCAGTACTTC
abundance: many
d_gene: TRBD1
v_gene: TRBV5-5
j_gene: TRBJ2-7

CDR3aa: CASSYRQGSGNTIYF
CDR3nt: TGTGCCAGCAGTTACCGACAGGGATCTGGAAACACCATATATTTT
abundance: many
d_gene: TRBD1
v_gene: TRBV27
j_gene: TRBJ1-3

CDR3aa: CASSFEQVPYNEQFF
CDR3nt: TGTGCCAGCAGTTTCGAGCAGGTGCCCTACAATGAGCAGTTCTTC
abundance: many
d_gene: NA
v_gene: TRBV27
j_gene: TRBJ2-1

CDR3aa: CASSVDRGFGYGYTF
CDR3nt: TGTGCCAGCAGCGTGGACAGGGGGTTTGGTTATGGCTACACCTTC
abundance: NA
d_gene: TRBD1
v_gene: TRBV5-4
j_gene: TRBJ1-2

CDR3aa: CASNYPRDIDGYTF
CDR3nt: TGTGCCAGCAACTACCCCCGGGACATCGATGGCTACACCTTC
abundance: many
d_gene: NA
v_gene: TRBV6-1
j_gene: TRBJ1-2

CDR3aa: CASSYSGNTGELFF
CDR3nt: TGTGCCAGCAGTTACTCCGGGAACACCGGGGAGCTGTTTTTT
abundance: many
d_gene: NA
v_gene: TRBV6-5
j_gene: TRBJ2-2

CDR3aa: CAISDWAGKGKETQYF
CDR3nt: TGTGCCATCAGTGACTGGGCAGGGAAGGGGAAAGAGACCCAGTACTTC
abundance: many
d_gene: NA
v_gene: TRBV10-3
j_gene: TRBJ2-5

CDR3aa: CASSLDTRNTQYF
CDR3nt: TGTGCTAGCAGCTTAGACACCCGCAATACGCAGTATTTT
abundance: many
d_gene: NA
v_gene: TRBV7-7
j_gene: TRBJ2-3

CDR3aa: CASSWGRGAVNEQFF
CDR3nt: TGTGCCAGCAGTTGGGGGAGGGGCGCCGTCAATGAGCAGTTCTTC
abundance: many
d_gene: TRBD2
v_gene: TRBV9
j_gene: TRBJ2-1

CDR3aa: CASSQTDRLGNTIYF
CDR3nt: TGCGCCAGCAGCCAGACGGACAGGTTGGGAAACACCATATATTTT
abundance: many
d_gene: TRBD1
v_gene: TRBV4-1
j_gene: TRBJ1-3

CDR3aa: CASSSGGTGANVLTF
CDR3nt: TGTGCCAGCAGTTCAGGAGGCACTGGGGCCAACGTCCTGACTTTC
abundance: many
d_gene: NA
v_gene: TRBV11-3
j_gene: TRBJ2-6

CDR3aa: CASSLSQERSSYNSPLHF
CDR3nt: TGCGCCAGCAGCTTGTCACAGGAAAGAAGCTCCTATAATTCACCCCTCCACTTT
abundance: many
d_gene: NA
v_gene: TRBV5-1
j_gene: TRBJ1-6

CDR3aa: CASRLGLGVTYEQYF
CDR3nt: TGTGCCAGCAGACTGGGACTGGGGGTGACCTACGAGCAGTACTTC
abundance: many
d_gene: NA
v_gene: TRBV6-5
j_gene: TRBJ2-7

CDR3aa: CASSLSGRVEIGNTIYF
CDR3nt: TGCGCCAGCAGCTTGTCGGGCAGGGTGGAAATTGGAAACACCATATATTTT
abundance: many
d_gene: NA
v_gene: TRBV5-1
j_gene: TRBJ1-3

CDR3aa: CASSSDRGNQPQHF
CDR3nt: TGTGCCAGCAGCTCCGACAGGGGGAATCAGCCCCAGCATTTT
abundance: many
d_gene: TRBD1
v_gene: TRBV7-9
j_gene: TRBJ1-5

CDR3aa: CSVGQGADTQYF
CDR3nt: TGCAGCGTTGGCCAGGGGGCAGATACGCAGTATTTT
abundance: many
d_gene: TRBD1
v_gene: TRBV29-1
j_gene: TRBJ2-3

CDR3aa: CASRLTQGAGTEAFF
CDR3nt: TGTGCCAGCAGACTCACACAGGGGGCGGGTACTGAAGCTTTCTTT
abundance: medium-sized
d_gene: TRBD1
v_gene: TRBV2
j_gene: TRBJ1-1

CDR3aa: CASTGVETQYF
CDR3nt: TGTGCCAGCACCGGGGTGGAGACCCAGTACTTC
abundance: many
d_gene: NA
v_gene: TRBV7-9
j_gene: TRBJ2-5

CDR3aa: CASSSQGAASGNTIYF
CDR3nt: TGTGCCAGCTCATCACAGGGGGCAGCGTCTGGAAACACCATATATTTT
abundance: many
d_gene: TRBD1
v_gene: TRBV18
j_gene: TRBJ1-3

CDR3aa: CASSVQGGNNEQFF
CDR3nt: TGTGCCAGCAGCGTACAGGGGGGAAACAATGAGCAGTTCTTC
abundance: many
d_gene: TRBD1
v_gene: TRBV11-2
j_gene: TRBJ2-1

CDR3aa: CASSLGTGTSYGYTF
CDR3nt: TGTGCCAGCAGTTTAGGGACAGGGACTTCCTATGGCTACACCTTC
abundance: few
d_gene: TRBD1
v_gene: TRBV27
j_gene: TRBJ1-2

CDR3aa: CSGEGQGAYNEQFF
CDR3nt: TGCAGCGGCGAGGGACAGGGGGCCTACAATGAGCAGTTCTTC
abundance: many
d_gene: TRBD1
v_gene: TRBV29-1
j_gene: TRBJ2-1

CDR3aa: CASSTSGGAYNEQFF
CDR3nt: TGTGCCAGTAGTACTAGCGGGGGGGCTTACAATGAGCAGTTCTTC
abundance: many
d_gene: TRBD2
v_gene: TRBV19
j_gene: TRBJ2-1

CDR3aa: CASSARHIGNQPQHF
CDR3nt: TGTGCCAGCAGCGCTCGTCATATAGGCAATCAGCCCCAGCATTTT
abundance: many
d_gene: NA
v_gene: TRBV2
j_gene: TRBJ1-5

CDR3aa: CASSTHHHRESNQPQHF
CDR3nt: TGTGCCAGTAGTACCCATCACCACAGGGAAAGCAATCAGCCCCAGCATTTT
abundance: many
d_gene: NA
v_gene: TRBV19
j_gene: TRBJ1-5

CDR3aa: CASSRRTSGGANEQFF
CDR3nt: TGTGCCAGCAGTCGCCGAACTAGCGGGGGGGCTAATGAGCAGTTCTTC
abundance: many
d_gene: TRBD2
v_gene: TRBV27
j_gene: TRBJ2-1

CDR3aa: CASNPNGALGEAYEQFF
CDR3nt: TGTGCCAGCAACCCAAATGGGGCGTTGGGGGAGGCGTATGAGCAGTTCTTC
abundance: many
d_gene: NA
v_gene: TRBV7-2
j_gene: TRBJ2-1

CDR3aa: CASSRGGANTDTQYF
CDR3nt: TGCGCCAGCAGCCGAGGGGGAGCCAACACAGATACGCAGTATTTT
abundance: many
d_gene: NA
v_gene: TRBV4-3
j_gene: TRBJ2-3

CDR3aa: CASSSGRTQGVRETQYF
CDR3nt: TGTGCCAGCAGTTCAGGGCGCACACAGGGGGTCCGAGAGACCCAGTACTTC
abundance: many
d_gene: TRBD1
v_gene: TRBV7-2
j_gene: TRBJ2-5

CDR3aa: CASSPNRGQGTEAFF
CDR3nt: TGTGCCAGTAGTCCGAACAGGGGGCAGGGCACTGAAGCTTTCTTT
abundance: many
d_gene: TRBD1
v_gene: TRBV19
j_gene: TRBJ1-1

CDR3aa: CAIARGGNQETQYF
CDR3nt: TGTGCCATCGCTCGGGGAGGTAACCAAGAGACCCAGTACTTC
abundance: many
d_gene: NA
v_gene: TRBV10-3
j_gene: TRBJ2-5

CDR3aa: CASSYQRGDSNEQYF
CDR3nt: TGTGCCAGCTCGTATCAAAGGGGTGACTCCAACGAGCAGTACTTC
abundance: many
d_gene: NA
v_gene: TRBV18
j_gene: TRBJ2-7

CDR3aa: CASSLVADTQYF
CDR3nt: TGTGCCAGCAGCTTGGTCGCAGATACGCAGTATTTT
abundance: many
d_gene: NA
v_gene: TRBV5-6
j_gene: TRBJ2-3

CDR3aa: CSETGDSLNTEAFF
CDR3nt: TGCAGCGAAACTGGGGACAGTTTGAACACTGAAGCTTTCTTT
abundance: many
d_gene: TRBD1
v_gene: TRBV29-1
j_gene: TRBJ1-1

CDR3aa: CASSQETVGLEQGTQYF
CDR3nt: TGCGCCAGCAGCCAAGAAACGGTCGGACTGGAGCAAGGTACGCAGTATTTT
abundance: few
d_gene: NA
v_gene: TRBV4-3
j_gene: TRBJ2-3

CDR3aa: CASSLPVLGLATDTQYF
CDR3nt: TGTGCCAGCAGCCTCCCTGTTCTGGGACTAGCGACCGATACGCAGTATTTT
abundance: many
d_gene: TRBD2
v_gene: TRBV5-6
j_gene: TRBJ2-3

CDR3aa: CASNIRGVNTEAFF
CDR3nt: TGTGCCAGCAACATCAGGGGGGTTAACACTGAAGCTTTCTTT
abundance: many
d_gene: TRBD1
v_gene: TRBV6-5
j_gene: TRBJ1-1

CDR3aa: CASTIRGDTEAFF
CDR3nt: TGTGCCAGCACCATCAGGGGAGACACTGAAGCTTTCTTT
abundance: many
d_gene: NA
v_gene: TRBV7-9
j_gene: TRBJ1-1

CDR3aa: CASSLAYNQEPGYNTGELFF
CDR3nt: TGTGCCAGCAGCTTAGCCTACAATCAGGAACCAGGGTACAACACCGGGGAGCTGTTTTTT
abundance: many
d_gene: NA
v_gene: TRBV7-7
j_gene: TRBJ2-2

CDR3aa: CASSEWGGPGNTIYF
CDR3nt: TGTGCCAGCAGTGAATGGGGGGGACCTGGAAACACCATATATTTT
abundance: many
d_gene: NA
v_gene: TRBV2
j_gene: TRBJ1-3

CDR3aa: CASSSKPTGGNQPQHF
CDR3nt: TGTGCCAGCAGTTCCAAACCTACAGGGGGCAATCAGCCCCAGCATTTT
abundance: many
d_gene: TRBD1
v_gene: TRBV6-8
j_gene: TRBJ1-5

CDR3aa: CSSSGLLTDTQYF
CDR3nt: TGCAGCTCCTCAGGTCTCCTCACAGATACGCAGTATTTT
abundance: many
d_gene: NA
v_gene: TRBV29-1
j_gene: TRBJ2-3

CDR3aa: CSVVGTAMNTEAFF
CDR3nt: TGCAGCGTTGTTGGGACAGCCATGAACACTGAAGCTTTCTTT
abundance: many
d_gene: TRBD1
v_gene: TRBV29-1
j_gene: TRBJ1-1